This T cell receptor (beta chain) is drawn from a study of CD8 T cells in Susac syndrome (dated by TCRdb to the late 2010s). Study-wide context: Among the sequenced Susac syndrome patients, more than five had clinically active disease and eight or nine were in clinical remission. Repertoire sequencing was used to test whether CD8+ T cell activation and differentiation in Susac syndrome was antigen driven. At blood withdrawal, Susac syndrome patients were either therapy-naive, taking corticosteroids (in some cases with IVIg as well), or taking IVIg alone. Beyond this particular receptor, the publication reports: The number of individuals in the TCR sequencing and HLA analysis was acknowledged as relatively small. In patients with Susac syndrome, the CD4+ T cell repertoire showed no detectable clonal expansion.

High-throughput TCR beta sequencing profiled peripheral blood CD8+ and CD4+ T cells from healthy donors, Susac syndrome patients and multiple sclerosis patients. The Susac syndrome patients fulfilled recently defined diagnostic criteria for either definite or probable disease. Bulk CD8+ and CD4+ T cells were purified magnetically by negative isolation, whereas CD8+ TEMRA cells were enriched by FACS. Blood was drawn into EDTA tubes, processed within 24 hours, and PBMCs were isolated by density gradient centrifugation. PBMCs intended for TCR sequencing were cryopreserved in liquid nitrogen and thawed later in a water bath at 37 degrees C. The sorted or isolated CD4+, CD8+ and CD8+ TEMRA cells had a purity of 90% or higher. RNA was extracted using the RNeasy kit, and about 0.45 to 1 ug of the RNA was reverse transcribed with random hexamers. The immunoSEQ multiplex PCR assay, covering 54 Vbeta and 13 Jbeta segments, was used to amplify TCR beta CDR3 regions. PCR amplification bias was corrected using a synthetic template baseline for primer optimization and computational correction. The authors' pipeline ran thus. Reads were annotated to V, D and J genes per IMGT and analyzed with immunoSEQ Analyzer, keeping only productive sequences. Clonality was calculated as one minus the Shannon entropy normalized by log2 of the number of productive unique sequences. Public and private clones were assessed among the 100 most prevalent clones of each patient and control. Clones were defined as Susac-specific if absent from the healthy and MS cohorts, from around 1,000 published viral clones and from other ImmuneACCESS disease sequences. The public sequencing data were trimmed at Q25 with fastp and processed into clonotypes with MiXCR by TCRdb, which kept only in-frame beta chains. Records with the same CDR3 protein are collapsed into one entry carrying the most frequent genes and DNA. The V and J calls come from TCRdb's annotation, not from the publication. The sample table shows some 200,000 distinct CDR3 sequences, and 95% are seen once. The ten most abundant clones make up 0.098% of the sample.

Turning to this clonotype: The clone's antigen remains unknown. No much larger clone is present one base from it, and per-base qualities are unavailable.

This receptor was identified in a human donor with Susac syndrome. Sequencing input: CD4+ T cells from PBMCs.

The CDR3 protein: CASSLEAISGQSSYSYEQYF. The DNA sequence follows: TGCGCCAGCAGCTTGGAAGCCATCTCCGGACAGTCCTCTTACTCCTACGAGCAGTACTTC. The receptor chain draws on TRBV5-1 and TRBJ2-7; TRBD1 is possibly the D segment (6 matching bases). CDR1 and CDR2 were assigned from the germline V gene as SGHRS and YFSETQ. Trimming at the junction amounts to 0 bases on V and 0 bases on J, and the germline ends lie 25 bases apart. Inclusive of the bounding cysteine and phenylalanine, the CDR3 is 20 residues long. Only the CDR3 DNA stays, 60 bases, in frame from base 1.